The TCR beta chain described here comes from a study of T-cell memory formation after mild COVID-19. General study points: Shrinking CD4+ clones were chiefly CM and EM; CD8+ ones were chiefly EMRA. Clones shrinking between day 15 and 85 showed a balanced CD4/CD8 split, and those that grew later tilted toward CD4+.

V lost 2 bases, J lost 3 bases, and 20 bases lay in between. The CDR3 is 18 residues long. From germline, CDR1 is SGHKS and CDR2 YYEKEE (reference sequence). MiXCR was run by TCRdb on the 5' RACE reads, yielding one entry per CDR3 protein. The data show some 330,000 distinct CDR3 sequences, with under 25% seen just once and under 15% held by the top ten. This clonotype was picked up a small number of times. Its antigen is still unknown. Input material: PBMCs or a T cell subset sorted from them (not recorded which). V usage is TRBV5-5 and J usage is TRBJ1-4; the D gene is possibly TRBD1 (5 bases). The source is an adult woman who had mild COVID-19 (a few samples of this study predate the infection). Cell type and time point are not known. The CDR3 nucleotides are TGTGCCAGCAGCTTCGTATTGTGGGGCGCAGGACCTAATGAAAAACTGTTTTTT. Encoded protein: CASSFVLWGAGPNEKLFF.